The clone carrying this T cell receptor beta chain was recorded only once. Its target is unknown. Repertoires were generated with immunoSEQ multiplex PCR, while TCRdb's copy carries only in-frame clones and drops some. The sample holds hundreds of thousands of clones, roughly 90% seen once. The sample belongs to a study of Ad26.COV2.S vaccination and SARS-CoV-2 variants. On the study more broadly: Dosing was one shot or two shots 56 days apart. Study observations and caveats: Spike-specific TCR breadth was greater after Ad26.COV2.S than placebo.

Specified treatment: around 19 received Ad26.COV2.S at low or high dose, single or two shots; 5 received placebo; per-sample allocation not given. Material that was analyzed had been drawn on day 63 after the first vaccine or placebo injection. The CDR3 contains 15 residues. V lost 8 bases and J lost 0, with 11 bases in between. Germline assignment: CDR1 SNHLY and CDR2 FYNNEI. This sequence originates from a person between 18 and 60 years old who received the Ad26.COV2.S COVID-19 vaccine or a placebo. The chain combines TRBV2 with TRBJ2-6; D is unclear. Sequences were derived from peripheral blood, sampled in a trial of Ad26.COV2.S vaccine versus placebo. This CDR3 reads CASQVEASGANVLTF. DNA of the CDR3: TGTGCCAGCCAGGTTGAAGCCTCTGGGGCCAACGTCCTGACTTTC. The variable domain in full, with the rest retrieved from reference TRBV2 and TRBJ2-6, is EPEVTQTPSHQVTQMGQEVILRCVPISNHLYFYWYRQILGQKVEFLVSFYNNEISEKSEIFDDQFSVERPDGSNFTLKIRSTKLEDSAMYFCASQVEASGANVLTFGAGSRLTVL.